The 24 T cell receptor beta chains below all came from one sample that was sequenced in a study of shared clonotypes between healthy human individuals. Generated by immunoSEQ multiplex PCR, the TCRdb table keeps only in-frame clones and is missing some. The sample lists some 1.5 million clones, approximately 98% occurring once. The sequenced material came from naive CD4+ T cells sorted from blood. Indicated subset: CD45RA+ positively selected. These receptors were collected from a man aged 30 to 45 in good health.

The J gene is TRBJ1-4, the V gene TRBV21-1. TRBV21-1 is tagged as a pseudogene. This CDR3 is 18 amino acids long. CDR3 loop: CASSKWGGRGQPNEKLFF. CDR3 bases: TGTGCCAGCAGCAAATGGGGGGGCCGGGGACAGCCTAATGAAAAACTGTTTTTT.

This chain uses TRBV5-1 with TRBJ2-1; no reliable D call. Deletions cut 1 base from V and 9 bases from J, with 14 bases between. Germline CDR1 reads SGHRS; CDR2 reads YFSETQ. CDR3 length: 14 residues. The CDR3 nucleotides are TGCGCCAGCAGCTTGCAGCAGAGCCCGGGTGAGCAGTTCTTC. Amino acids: CASSLQQSPGEQFF.

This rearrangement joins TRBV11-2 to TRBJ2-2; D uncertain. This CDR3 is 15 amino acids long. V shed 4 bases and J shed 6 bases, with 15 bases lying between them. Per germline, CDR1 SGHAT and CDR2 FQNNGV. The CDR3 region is CASSSLGQVAGELFF. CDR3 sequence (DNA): TGTGCCAGCAGCTCCCTAGGGCAGGTTGCCGGGGAGCTGTTTTTT.

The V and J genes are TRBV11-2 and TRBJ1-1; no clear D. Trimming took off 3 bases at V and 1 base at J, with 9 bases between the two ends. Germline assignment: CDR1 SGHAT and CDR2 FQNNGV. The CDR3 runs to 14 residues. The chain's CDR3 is CASSLDPGNTEAFF. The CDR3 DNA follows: TGTGCCAGCAGCTTGGACCCGGGGAACACTGAAGCTTTCTTT.

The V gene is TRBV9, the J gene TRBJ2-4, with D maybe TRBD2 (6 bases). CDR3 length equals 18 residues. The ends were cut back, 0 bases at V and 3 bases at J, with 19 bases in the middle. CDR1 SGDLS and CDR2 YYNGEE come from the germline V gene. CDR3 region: CASSVALASVGLKNIQYF. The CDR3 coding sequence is TGTGCCAGCAGCGTAGCCCTTGCATCAGTGGGACTCAAAAACATTCAGTACTTC.

In nucleotides, the CDR3 is TGTGCCAGCACCCGGACTAGCGGGAGGTTCGACGAGCAGTACTTC. As protein: CASTRTSGRFDEQYF. The rearrangement uses TRBV6-1 and TRBJ2-7; 14 bases fit TRBD2. The CDR3 has 15 amino acids. Germline CDR1 reads MNHNS; CDR2 reads SASEGT. V dropped 7 bases and J dropped 5; count of bases not matched to a gene: 7.

The CDR3 coding sequence is TGTGCCAGCAGGGTCGCAGCCTATGGCTACACCTTC. It yields the protein CASRVAAYGYTF. This rearrangement joins TRBV25-1 to TRBJ1-2; D is unclear. Germline V gene sequence: CDR1 MGHDK, CDR2 SYGVNS. The CDR3 spans 12 residues. The germline V and J ends were trimmed by 6 bases and 4 bases, with 9 bases remaining between them.

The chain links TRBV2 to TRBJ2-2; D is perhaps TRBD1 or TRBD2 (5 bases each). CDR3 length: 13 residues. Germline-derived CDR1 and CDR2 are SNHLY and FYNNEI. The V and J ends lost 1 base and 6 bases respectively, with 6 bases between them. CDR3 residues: CASSEEGPGELFF. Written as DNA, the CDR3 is TGTGCCAGCAGTGAAGAGGGACCCGGGGAGCTGTTTTTT.

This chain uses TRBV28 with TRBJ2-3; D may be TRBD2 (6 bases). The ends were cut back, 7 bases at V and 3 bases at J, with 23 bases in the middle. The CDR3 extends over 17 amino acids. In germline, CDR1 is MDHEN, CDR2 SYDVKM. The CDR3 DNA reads TGTGCCAGCACCCCTCCGGGCCTCCGGGGAGGAACAGATACGCAGTATTTT. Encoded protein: CASTPPGLRGGTDTQYF.

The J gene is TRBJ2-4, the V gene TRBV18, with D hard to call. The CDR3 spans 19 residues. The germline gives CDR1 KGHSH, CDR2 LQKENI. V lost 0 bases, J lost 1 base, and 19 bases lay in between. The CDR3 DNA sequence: TGTGCCAGCTCACCACCGGTGGATTTCAGAGAGTTCGCCAAAAACATTCAGTACTTC. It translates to CASSPPVDFREFAKNIQYF.

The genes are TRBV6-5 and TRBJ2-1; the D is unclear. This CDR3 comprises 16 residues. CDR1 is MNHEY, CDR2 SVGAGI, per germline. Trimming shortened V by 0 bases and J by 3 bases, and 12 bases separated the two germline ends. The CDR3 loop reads CASSYSEKAYYNEQFF. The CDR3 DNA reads TGTGCCAGCAGTTACTCGGAGAAGGCCTACTACAATGAGCAGTTCTTC.

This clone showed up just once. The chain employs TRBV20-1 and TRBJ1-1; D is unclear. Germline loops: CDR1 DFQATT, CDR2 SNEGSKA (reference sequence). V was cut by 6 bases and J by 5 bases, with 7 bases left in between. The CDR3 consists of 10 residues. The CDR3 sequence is CSARLTEAFF. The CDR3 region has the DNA TGCAGTGCCCGGCTAACTGAAGCTTTCTTT.

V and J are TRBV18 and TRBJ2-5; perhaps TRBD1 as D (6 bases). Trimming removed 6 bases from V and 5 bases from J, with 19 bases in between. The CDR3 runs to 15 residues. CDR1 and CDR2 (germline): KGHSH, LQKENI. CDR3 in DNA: TGTGCCAGCTCCCTCAATCAGGGGTCCGGGGAGACCCAGTACTTC. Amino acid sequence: CASSLNQGSGETQYF.

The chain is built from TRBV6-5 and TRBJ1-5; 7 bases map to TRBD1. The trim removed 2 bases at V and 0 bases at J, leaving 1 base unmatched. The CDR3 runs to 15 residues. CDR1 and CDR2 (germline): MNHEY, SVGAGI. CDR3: CASSYDRASNQPQHF. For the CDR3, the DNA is TGTGCCAGCAGTTACGACAGGGCTAGCAATCAGCCCCAGCATTTT.

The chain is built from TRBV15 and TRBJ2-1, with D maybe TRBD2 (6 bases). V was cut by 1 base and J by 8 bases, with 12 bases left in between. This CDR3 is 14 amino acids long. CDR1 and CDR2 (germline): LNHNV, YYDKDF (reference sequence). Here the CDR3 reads CATSRVSRLDEQFF. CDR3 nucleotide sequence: TGTGCCACCAGCAGAGTTTCCCGACTAGATGAGCAGTTCTTC.

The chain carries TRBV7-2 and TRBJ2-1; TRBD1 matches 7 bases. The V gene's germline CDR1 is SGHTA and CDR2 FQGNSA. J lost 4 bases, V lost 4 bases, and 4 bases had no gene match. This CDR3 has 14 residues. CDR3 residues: CASSSTGIYNEQFF. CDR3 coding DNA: TGTGCCAGCAGCTCGACAGGGATTTACAATGAGCAGTTCTTC.

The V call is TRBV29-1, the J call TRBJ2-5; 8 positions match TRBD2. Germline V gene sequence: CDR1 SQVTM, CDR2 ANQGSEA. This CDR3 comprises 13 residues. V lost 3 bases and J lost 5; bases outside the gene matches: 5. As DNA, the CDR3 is TGCAGCGTTGACCTAGCGGGTCGGGAGACCCAGTACTTC. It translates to CSVDLAGRETQYF.

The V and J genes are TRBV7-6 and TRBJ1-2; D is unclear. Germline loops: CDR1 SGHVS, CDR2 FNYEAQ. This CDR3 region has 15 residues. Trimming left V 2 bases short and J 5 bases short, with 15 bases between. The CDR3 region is CASSLRGDGIYGYTF. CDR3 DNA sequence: TGTGCCAGCAGCTTACGGGGAGACGGGATATATGGCTACACCTTC. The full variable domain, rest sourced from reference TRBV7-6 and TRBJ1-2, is GAGVSQSPRYKVTKRGQDVALRCDPISGHVSLYWYRQALGQGPEFLTYFNYEAQQDKSGLPNDRFSAERPEGSISTLTIQRTEQRDSAMYRCASSLRGDGIYGYTFGSGTRLTVV.

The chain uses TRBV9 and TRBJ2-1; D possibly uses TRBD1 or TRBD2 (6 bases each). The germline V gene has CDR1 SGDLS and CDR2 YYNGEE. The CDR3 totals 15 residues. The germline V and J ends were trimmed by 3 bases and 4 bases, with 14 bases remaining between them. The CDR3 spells CASSAEGDKYNEQFF. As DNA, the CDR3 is TGTGCCAGCAGCGCGGAGGGGGACAAATACAATGAGCAGTTCTTC.

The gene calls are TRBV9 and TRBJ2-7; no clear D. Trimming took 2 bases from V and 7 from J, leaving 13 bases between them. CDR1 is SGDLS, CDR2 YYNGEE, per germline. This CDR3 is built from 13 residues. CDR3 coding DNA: TGTGCCAGCAGCGTCCGGGTAGAGACAGAGCAGTACTTC. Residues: CASSVRVETEQYF.

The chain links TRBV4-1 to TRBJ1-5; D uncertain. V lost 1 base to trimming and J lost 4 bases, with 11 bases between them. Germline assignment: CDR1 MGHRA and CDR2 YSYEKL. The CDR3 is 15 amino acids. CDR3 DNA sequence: TGCGCCAGCAGCCAAGGAGTGCAGACTAATCAGCCCCAGCATTTT. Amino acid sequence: CASSQGVQTNQPQHF.

The CDR3 DNA sequence: TGTGCCAGTAAAAAGGCAGAGTATACGCAGTATTTT. It translates to CASKKAEYTQYF. The chain has TRBV7-8 and TRBJ2-3, with D hard to call. Per germline, CDR1 SGHVS and CDR2 FQNEAQ. CDR3 length: 12 amino acids. The V and J ends lost 9 bases and 7 bases respectively, with 14 bases between them.

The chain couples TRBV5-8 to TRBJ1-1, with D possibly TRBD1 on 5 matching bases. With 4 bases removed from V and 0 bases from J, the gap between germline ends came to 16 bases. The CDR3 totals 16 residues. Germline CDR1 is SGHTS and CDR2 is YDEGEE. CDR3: CASSPRDFRMNTEAFF. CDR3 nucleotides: TGTGCCAGCAGCCCCCGGGACTTTCGAATGAACACTGAAGCTTTCTTT. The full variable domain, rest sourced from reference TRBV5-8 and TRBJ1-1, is EAGVTQSPTHLIKTRGQQATLRCSPISGHTSVYWYQQALGLGLQFLLWYDEGEERNRGNFPPRFSGRQFPNYSSELNVNALELEDSALYLCASSPRDFRMNTEAFFGQGTRLTVV.

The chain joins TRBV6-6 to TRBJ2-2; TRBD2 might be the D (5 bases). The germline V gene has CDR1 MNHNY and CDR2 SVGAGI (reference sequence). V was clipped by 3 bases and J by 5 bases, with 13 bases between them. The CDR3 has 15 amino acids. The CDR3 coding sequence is TGTGCCAGCAGTTATGAGGGCCCGTTTACCGGGGAGCTGTTTTTT. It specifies CASSYEGPFTGELFF.